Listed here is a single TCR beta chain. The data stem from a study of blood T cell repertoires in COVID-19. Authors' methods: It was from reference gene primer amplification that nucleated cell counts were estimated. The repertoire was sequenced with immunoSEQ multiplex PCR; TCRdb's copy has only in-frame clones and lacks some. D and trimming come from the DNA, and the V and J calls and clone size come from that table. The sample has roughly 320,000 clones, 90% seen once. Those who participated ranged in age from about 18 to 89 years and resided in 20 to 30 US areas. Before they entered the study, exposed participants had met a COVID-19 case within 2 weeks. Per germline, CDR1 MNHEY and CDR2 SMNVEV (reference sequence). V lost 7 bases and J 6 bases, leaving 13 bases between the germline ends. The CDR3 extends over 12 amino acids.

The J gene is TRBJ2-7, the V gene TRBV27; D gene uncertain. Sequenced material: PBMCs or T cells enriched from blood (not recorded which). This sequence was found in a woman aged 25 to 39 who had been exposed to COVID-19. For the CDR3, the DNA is TGTGCCAGCAAAGAGGCCGGAATCGAGCAGTACTTC. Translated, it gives CASKEAGIEQYF.